In its sample, the clone carrying this T cell receptor beta chain was seen once. CDR1 and CDR2 from the germline V gene are MDHEN and SYDVKM. The ends were cut back, 3 bases at V and 4 bases at J, with 13 bases in the middle. This CDR3 contains 14 residues. The treatment: randomized to nivolumab then ipilimumab (arm A) or the reverse (arm B). None of the patients previously received DNA-damaging chemotherapy. Sorted cells were live CD3+CD8+, lacking CD19 and CD56, from PBMCs. Repertoires were generated with immunoSEQ multiplex PCR, while TCRdb's copy carries only in-frame clones and drops some. The sample lists around 11,000 clones; 55% to 70% were seen once. The data derive from a study of sequential checkpoint blockade in melanoma. Study as a whole: Patients were randomized 1:1 to nivolumab-then-ipilimumab or ipilimumab-then-nivolumab first-line. Each arm's sequence ended with maintenance nivolumab.

The V call is TRBV28, the J call TRBJ2-7; the D gene is possibly TRBD2 (5 bases). Sequencing was performed on CD8+ T cells sorted from blood (inferred from file names), taken from a patient given nivolumab and ipilimumab in sequence. The receptor's source is a human donor with melanoma. CDR3 in amino acids: CASSFGRAVYEQYF. CDR3 DNA sequence: TGTGCCAGCAGTTTTGGCCGAGCGGTGTACGAGCAGTACTTC.